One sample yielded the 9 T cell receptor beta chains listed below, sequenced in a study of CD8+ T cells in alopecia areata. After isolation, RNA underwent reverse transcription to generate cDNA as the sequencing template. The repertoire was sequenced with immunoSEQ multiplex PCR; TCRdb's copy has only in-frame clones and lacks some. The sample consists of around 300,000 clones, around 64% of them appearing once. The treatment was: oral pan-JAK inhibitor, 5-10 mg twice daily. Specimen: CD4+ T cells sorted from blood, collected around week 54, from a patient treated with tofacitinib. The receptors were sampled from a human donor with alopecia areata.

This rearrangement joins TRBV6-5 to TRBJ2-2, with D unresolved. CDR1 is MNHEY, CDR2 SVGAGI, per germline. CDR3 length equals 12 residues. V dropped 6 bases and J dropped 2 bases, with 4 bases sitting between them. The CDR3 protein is CASSINTGELFF. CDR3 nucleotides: TGTGCCAGCAGCATCAACACCGGGGAGCTGTTTTTT.

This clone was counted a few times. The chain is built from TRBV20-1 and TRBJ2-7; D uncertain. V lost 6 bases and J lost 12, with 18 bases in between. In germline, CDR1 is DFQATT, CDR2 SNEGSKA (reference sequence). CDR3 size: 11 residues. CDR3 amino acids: CSAQDAGSAYF. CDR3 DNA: TGCAGTGCCCAGGACGCCGGTTCCGCGTACTTC.

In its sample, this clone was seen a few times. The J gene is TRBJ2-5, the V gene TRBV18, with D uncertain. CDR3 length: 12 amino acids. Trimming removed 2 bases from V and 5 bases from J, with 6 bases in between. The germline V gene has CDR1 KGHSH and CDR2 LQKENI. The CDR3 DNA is TGTGCCAGCTCACCAGGGTTGGAGACCCAGTACTTC. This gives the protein CASSPGLETQYF.

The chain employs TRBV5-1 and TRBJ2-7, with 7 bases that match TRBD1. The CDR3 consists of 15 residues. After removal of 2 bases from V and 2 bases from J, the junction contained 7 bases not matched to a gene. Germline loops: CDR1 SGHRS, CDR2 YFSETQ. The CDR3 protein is CASSLRGHDTYEQYF. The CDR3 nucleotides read TGCGCCAGCAGCTTAAGGGGGCACGACACCTACGAGCAGTACTTC.

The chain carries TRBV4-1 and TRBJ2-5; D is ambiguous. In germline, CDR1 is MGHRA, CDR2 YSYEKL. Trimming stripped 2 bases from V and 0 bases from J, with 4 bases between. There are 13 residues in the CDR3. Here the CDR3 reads CASSQRHQETQYF. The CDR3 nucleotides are TGCGCCAGCAGCCAAAGGCACCAAGAGACCCAGTACTTC.

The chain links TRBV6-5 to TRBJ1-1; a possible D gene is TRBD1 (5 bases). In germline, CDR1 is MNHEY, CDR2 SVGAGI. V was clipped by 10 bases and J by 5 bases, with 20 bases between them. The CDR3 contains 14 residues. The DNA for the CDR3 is TGTGCCACCAAACGAGTAAGGGGAGGGACTGAAGCTTTCTTT. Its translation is CATKRVRGGTEAFF.

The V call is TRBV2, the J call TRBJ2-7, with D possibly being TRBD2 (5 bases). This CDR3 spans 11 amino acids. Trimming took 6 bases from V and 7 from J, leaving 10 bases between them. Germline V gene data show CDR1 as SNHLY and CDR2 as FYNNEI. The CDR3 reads CASSPRREQYF. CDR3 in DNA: TGTGCCAGCAGCCCCCGGAGGGAGCAGTACTTC.

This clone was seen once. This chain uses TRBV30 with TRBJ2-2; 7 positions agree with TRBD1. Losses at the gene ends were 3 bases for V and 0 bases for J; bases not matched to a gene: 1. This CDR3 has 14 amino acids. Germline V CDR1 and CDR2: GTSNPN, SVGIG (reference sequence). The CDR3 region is CAWRDRTNTGELFF. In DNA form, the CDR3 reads TGTGCCTGGAGGGACAGGACGAACACCGGGGAGCTGTTTTTT.

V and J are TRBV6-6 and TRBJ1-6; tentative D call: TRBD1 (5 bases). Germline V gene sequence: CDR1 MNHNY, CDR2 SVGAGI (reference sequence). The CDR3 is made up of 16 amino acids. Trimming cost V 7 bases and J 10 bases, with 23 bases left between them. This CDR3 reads CASTQVVGRGRSPLHF. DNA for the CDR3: TGTGCCAGCACCCAGGTCGTCGGTAGGGGAAGGTCACCCCTCCACTTT.